This passage covers 11 T cell receptor beta chains from one sample sequenced in a study of cytotoxic CD8 clonotypes in ibrutinib-treated CLL. The assay was immunoSEQ multiplex PCR, and TCRdb's table has in-frame clones only and misses some. The repertoire holds some 10,000 clones, with 75% to 85% as singletons. Sequencing was performed on PBMCs, taken at disease progression, from a patient treated with ibrutinib. These receptors came from a human donor with chronic lymphocytic leukemia.

The CDR3 coding sequence is TGTGCCACCAGCGCCCGACAGGGTAGAAATGAAAAACTGTTTTTT. Translating it yields CATSARQGRNEKLFF. The chain has TRBV15 and TRBJ1-4, with 7 bases fitting TRBD1. Trimming cost V 5 bases and J 5 bases; bases outside gene matches: 8. This CDR3 contains 15 residues. Looked up from germline, CDR1 is LNHNV and CDR2 is YYDKDF (reference sequence).

The chain links TRBV5-6 to TRBJ2-7; D is ambiguous. CDR3 length: 13 amino acids. Looked up from germline, CDR1 is SGHDT and CDR2 is YYEEEE. Deletions cut 1 base from V and 3 bases from J, with 8 bases between. Here the CDR3 reads CASSLITVYEQYF. The DNA of the CDR3 is TGTGCCAGCAGCTTGATCACGGTCTACGAGCAGTACTTC.

The V gene is TRBV13, the J gene TRBJ1-2; D might be TRBD1 (5 bases). The V gene lost 8 bases and the J gene lost 3 bases, with 13 bases spanning the gap. Germline V gene data show CDR1 as PRHDT and CDR2 as FYEKMQ (reference sequence). The CDR3 runs to 13 residues. This chain's CDR3 is CASGNWGDYGYTF. The CDR3 DNA is TGTGCCAGCGGGAACTGGGGGGACTATGGCTACACCTTC.

The chain has TRBV10-3 and TRBJ2-1; maybe TRBD1 (6 bases). With 2 bases removed from V and 4 bases from J, the gap between germline ends came to 12 bases. CDR3 size: 15 residues. Germline V CDR1 and CDR2: ENHRY, SYGVKD. The CDR3 sequence is CAISERGRGYNEQFF. As DNA, the CDR3 is TGTGCCATCAGTGAGCGAGGTAGGGGGTACAATGAGCAGTTCTTC.

This rearrangement joins TRBV4-1 to TRBJ2-1, with 8 bases identical to TRBD2. There are 16 residues in the CDR3. Looked up from germline, CDR1 is MGHRA and CDR2 is YSYEKL. Trimming at V came to 0 bases and at J to 9 bases, leaving 10 bases not matched to a gene. CDR3: CASSQERSGGAGEQFF. The CDR3 DNA sequence: TGCGCCAGCAGCCAAGAGAGGTCCGGGGGGGCCGGTGAGCAGTTCTTC.

V usage is TRBV6-6 and J usage is TRBJ1-1; 9 bases are a match to TRBD1. The germline gives CDR1 MNHNY, CDR2 SVGAGI (reference sequence). V trimming: 6 bases; J trimming: 2 bases; junction bases outside the gene matches: 4. The CDR3 consists of 14 residues. CDR3 protein: CASRPTGGNTEAFF. The CDR3 nucleotides are TGTGCCAGCAGACCTACAGGGGGCAACACTGAAGCTTTCTTT.

The chain couples TRBV11-2 to TRBJ2-7; possibly TRBD1 for D (6 bases). V was clipped by 6 bases and J by 2 bases, with 11 bases between them. CDR1 is SGHAT and CDR2 is FQNNGV in the germline V gene. The CDR3 consists of 13 residues. CDR3 coding DNA: TGTGCCAGCAGTCGACAGGCAACCTACGAGCAGTACTTC. Residues: CASSRQATYEQYF.

This sequence joins TRBV5-1 and TRBJ2-7; D ambiguous. There are 15 residues in the CDR3. V shed 0 bases and J shed 0 bases, with 10 bases lying between them. CDR1 and CDR2 from the germline V gene are SGHRS and YFSETQ. CDR3 coding DNA: TGCGCCAGCAGCTTGGGGTCAGAATACTCCTACGAGCAGTACTTC. This gives the protein CASSLGSEYSYEQYF.

V gene TRBV5-4 combines with J gene TRBJ1-6; a weak D match, TRBD1 (5 bases). Germline CDR1 and CDR2: SGHNT and YYREEE (reference sequence). The CDR3 is 14 amino acids. V lost 0 bases to trimming and J lost 8 bases, with 9 bases between them. This chain's CDR3 is CASSLGPGDSPLHF. The CDR3 DNA reads as TGTGCCAGCAGCTTGGGCCCGGGGGATTCACCCCTCCACTTT.

The J gene is TRBJ2-5, the V gene TRBV19; 7 bases are a match to TRBD2. Germline V gene sequence: CDR1 LNHDA, CDR2 SQIVND (reference sequence). Trimming cost V 6 bases and J 3 bases; bases outside gene matches: 4. The CDR3 spans 13 residues. The CDR3 sequence is CASRMAGEETQYF. CDR3 coding DNA: TGTGCCAGTAGAATGGCGGGAGAAGAGACCCAGTACTTC.

The chain joins TRBV6-5 to TRBJ1-1; the match to TRBD1 covers 8 bases. Germline V gene lookup returns CDR1 MNHEY and CDR2 SVGAGI. Losses at the gene ends were 6 bases for V and 1 base for J; bases not matched to a gene: 4. This CDR3 has 14 residues. CDR3 in DNA: TGTGCCAGCAGCAGGGGGCGGGGGAACACTGAAGCTTTCTTT. It translates to CASSRGRGNTEAFF.